These T cell receptor beta chains were read from a single sample in a study of PD-1 blockade in classical Hodgkin lymphoma. The data were produced by immunoSEQ multiplex PCR, yet TCRdb's version contains in-frame clones alone and is incomplete. Of some 64,000 clones in the sample, 80% to 90% were seen once. Sample: peripheral blood mononuclear cells (PBMCs), taken at baseline. All receptors come from a human donor with classical Hodgkin lymphoma. Both conserved end residues are part of each CDR3. The D gene is left open where the match is weak. Clone size, where shown, is once, few, many, or a class for clones that have expanded.

v_gene,abundance,j_gene,d_gene,CDR3nt,CDR3aa
TRBV5-1,-,TRBJ2-3,-,TGCGCCAGCAGCGGGGGCTCCCTGGCTGATACGCAGTATTTT,CASSGGSLADTQYF
TRBV5-1,-,TRBJ1-1,-,TGCGCCAGCAGCTTGGGAGGGGGAGACACTGAAGCTTTCTTT,CASSLGGGDTEAFF
TRBV28,few,TRBJ1-1,-,TGTGCCAGCCACCGACAGGAGACTGAAGCTTTCTTT,CASHRQETEAFF
TRBV30,-,TRBJ2-5,-,TGTGCCTGGAGTGTAGGCCTTCAAGAGACCCAGTACTTC,CAWSVGLQETQYF
TRBV2,-,TRBJ2-2,TRBD2,TGTGCCAGCAGCGGGACTAGCGGGTACACCGGGGAGCTGTTTTTT,CASSGTSGYTGELFF
TRBV10-2,once,TRBJ1-1,-,TGCGCCAGCAGCGTAGGGACGAGGAACACTGAAGCTTTCTTT,CASSVGTRNTEAFF
TRBV4-2,-,TRBJ1-4,TRBD1,TGTGCCAGCAGCGATCCGGGACAGGGTGATGAAAAACTGTTTTTT,CASSDPGQGDEKLFF
TRBV4-2,-,TRBJ1-5,-,TGTGCCAGCAGCCAAGAGCAGGGGCAACAGCCCCAGCATTTT,CASSQEQGQQPQHF
TRBV19,-,TRBJ1-1,-,TGTGCCAGTAGTATAGGGCAGGGGACTGAAGCTTTCTTT,CASSIGQGTEAFF
TRBV13,once,TRBJ1-2,-,TGTGCCACTCCACCAAATAGACAGTTATATGGCTACACCTTC,CATPPNRQLYGYTF
TRBV6-1,-,TRBJ2-7,TRBD1,TGTGCCAGCAGGGTGGACAGGGGGGCCTACGAGCAGTACTTC,CASRVDRGAYEQYF
TRBV2,-,TRBJ2-3,TRBD1,TGTGCCAGCAGTGTGGGCCGGGACAGGGCTTCGGATACGCAGTATTTT,CASSVGRDRASDTQYF
TRBV30,-,TRBJ2-5,TRBD2,TGTGCCTGGATCCAACCGGGACTAGCGGAGAACCAAGAGACCCAGTACTTC,CAWIQPGLAENQETQYF
TRBV7-2,few,TRBJ2-2,-,TGTGCCAGCATATTCGGGGCCCCCGGGGAGCTGTTTTTT,CASIFGAPGELFF
TRBV5-1,-,TRBJ1-2,-,TGCGCCAGCAGAACGACACCAACTAACTATGGCTACACCTTC,CASRTTPTNYGYTF
TRBV11-3,once,TRBJ2-5,TRBD2,TGTGCCAGCAGCTCGCGGGGGAAAGAGACCCAGTACTTC,CASSSRGKETQYF
TRBV6-1,-,TRBJ2-5,TRBD2,TGTGCCAGCATCCCTCCGGGGCGGGGGGAGACCCAGTACTTC,CASIPPGRGETQYF
TRBV18,-,TRBJ2-1,-,TGTGCCAGCTCACCAAAGACAGACTACAATGAGCAGTTCTTC,CASSPKTDYNEQFF
TRBV13,-,TRBJ2-3,-,TGTGCCAGCAGCAAAACTACTACGACATTCACAGATACGCAGTATTTT,CASSKTTTTFTDTQYF
TRBV27,-,TRBJ1-1,-,TGTGCCAGCAGTGGGTGGGCTGAAGCTTTCTTT,CASSGWAEAFF
TRBV7-8,-,TRBJ1-3,-,TGTGCCAGCAGCTTGGGGCTTCGAAACACCATATATTTT,CASSLGLRNTIYF
TRBV2,-,TRBJ2-2,TRBD1,TGTGCCAGCAAAAACCGGGACAGGCCCACCGGGGAGCTGTTTTTT,CASKNRDRPTGELFF
TRBV5-1,-,TRBJ1-5,-,TGCGCCAGCAGCTCGGACAGCAATCAGCCCCAGCATTTT,CASSSDSNQPQHF
TRBV5-5,-,TRBJ2-7,-,TGTGCCAGCAGCGTCTCCTACGAGCAGTACTTC,CASSVSYEQYF
TRBV28,-,TRBJ1-6,TRBD1,TGTGCCAGCAGACCCTCGGGCAGGGGGGATTCACCCCTCCACTTT,CASRPSGRGDSPLHF
TRBV11-2,-,TRBJ2-7,-,TGTGCCAGCAGCTTAGATGCCAGTCCAGCCTACGAGCAGTACTTC,CASSLDASPAYEQYF
TRBV27,-,TRBJ1-5,-,TGTGCCAGCAGTTTATCCGGTGGGAATCAGCCCCAGCATTTT,CASSLSGGNQPQHF
TRBV13,-,TRBJ1-6,-,TGTGCCAGCAGCTTAGGACATTATAATTCACCCCTCCACTTT,CASSLGHYNSPLHF
TRBV5-6,-,TRBJ2-5,-,TGTGCCAGCAGCTCCAAGGTAGTACGGTCCCAAGAGACCCAGTACTTC,CASSSKVVRSQETQYF
TRBV7-9,-,TRBJ2-5,TRBD1,TGTGCCAGCAGCTGGGGGACAGGGGGTCGGGGAGAGACCCAGTACTTC,CASSWGTGGRGETQYF
TRBV4-1,once,TRBJ2-4,TRBD1,TGCGCCAGCAGCCCCACACAGGGGCCACAGGTAGCCAAAAACATTCAGTACTTC,CASSPTQGPQVAKNIQYF
TRBV9,-,TRBJ2-1,TRBD1,TGTGCCAGCGGCTCCGGGACAGGGGGCGCTGAGCAGTTCTTC,CASGSGTGGAEQFF
TRBV2,-,TRBJ1-1,TRBD1,TGTGCCAGCAAGACAGGGAGTATAGGGAACACTGAAGCTTTCTTT,CASKTGSIGNTEAFF
TRBV4-1,-,TRBJ2-7,TRBD1,TGCGCCAGCAGCCAGGGGACAGGACACTACGAGCAGTACTTC,CASSQGTGHYEQYF
TRBV7-7,-,TRBJ2-2,-,TGTGCTAGCAGCTCTGAAACCGGGGAGCTGTTTTTT,CASSSETGELFF
TRBV4-1,-,TRBJ1-1,-,TGCGCCAGCAGCCTCGAGGAACAGAACCTTGACGCTTTCTTT,CASSLEEQNLDAFF
TRBV19,once,TRBJ1-5,TRBD1,TGTGCCAGCAGTGGTCAGGGACAGGGTTTGGGTCAGCCCCAGCATTTT,CASSGQGQGLGQPQHF
TRBV9,-,TRBJ1-1,-,TGTGCCAGCAGCCAGGGCATGAACACTGAAGCTTTCTTT,CASSQGMNTEAFF
TRBV28,-,TRBJ1-6,TRBD1,TGTGCCAGCACCCCAGGGGGGGAACCCTATAATTCACCCCTCCACTTT,CASTPGGEPYNSPLHF
TRBV19,-,TRBJ2-7,-,TGTGCCAGTAGTCCTGGGAGGAGGGGGGACGAGCAGTACTTC,CASSPGRRGDEQYF
TRBV9,-,TRBJ2-3,-,TGTGCCAGCAGCGTCGGCAGAAGCACAGATACGCAGTATTTT,CASSVGRSTDTQYF
TRBV6-1,-,TRBJ2-3,TRBD1,TGTGCCATCCTCGGACAGGGGAACACAGATACGCAGTATTTT,CAILGQGNTDTQYF
TRBV4-2,-,TRBJ2-7,-,TGTGCCAGCAGCCAAGATAGAGGGACACTCTCCTACGAGCAGTACTTC,CASSQDRGTLSYEQYF
TRBV6-1,-,TRBJ1-2,-,TGTGCCAGCAGTGCCCTGGACGCTATTGGCTACACCTTC,CASSALDAIGYTF
TRBV2,-,TRBJ2-7,-,TGTGCCACCGTATGGACTCCCGCGAACGAGCAGTACTTC,CATVWTPANEQYF
TRBV18,-,TRBJ2-7,TRBD1,TGTGCCAGCTCACCCCGTACCGGGACAGGGACCTACGAGCAGTACTTC,CASSPRTGTGTYEQYF
TRBV2,once,TRBJ2-6,TRBD1,TGTGCCAGCGGGACAGGGGGACCTGGGGCCAACGTCCTGACTTTC,CASGTGGPGANVLTF
TRBV4-2,once,TRBJ1-2,-,TGTGCCAGCAGCCAAAGCCTGGCGTTCGATGGCTACACCTTC,CASSQSLAFDGYTF
TRBV5-4,once,TRBJ1-1,-,TGTGCCAGCAGCTTGGCGGGGGGGACGAACACTGAAGCTTTCTTT,CASSLAGGTNTEAFF
TRBV6-6,-,TRBJ1-4,TRBD1,TGTGCCAGCAGAAATCCGCAGGGGACAGTCAATGAAAAACTGTTTTTT,CASRNPQGTVNEKLFF